The 30 T cell receptor beta chains below come from one sample, sequenced in a study of response to subunit inactivated influenza vaccine (dated by TCRdb to the late 2010s). Library construction relied on RT-PCR. The instrument was an Illumina HiSeq 2500. TCRdb applied fastp at Q25 and MiXCR to the public reads, then kept only in-frame beta chains. When rows share a CDR3 protein, they turn into one entry using the most common DNA and genes. This sample has 650,000 to 700,000 distinct CDR3 sequences in its table, and approximately 15% of those were observed once. The biggest ten clones account for roughly 10% of the sample. Sample: PBMCs from blood, taken 12 days after vaccination. The receptor set was obtained from a man in his fifties who received an inactivated influenza vaccine. Donor details come from another sample of the same person, matched by shared clones.

Only a few counts were recorded for this clonotype. V gene TRBV20-1 combines with J gene TRBJ2-7; D is ambiguous. The length of the CDR3 is 16 residues. With 0 bases removed from V and 3 bases from J, the gap between germline ends came to 18 bases. CDR1 is DFQATT and CDR2 is SNEGSKA in the germline V gene (reference sequence). This CDR3 reads CSARESGPGVIYEQYF. The CDR3 region has the DNA TGCAGTGCTAGAGAATCCGGTCCCGGTGTCATCTACGAGCAGTACTTC.

The V call is TRBV20-1, the J call TRBJ2-4; 11 bases match TRBD1. Unmatched junction bases numbered 9, after V lost 7 bases and J lost 7 bases. The CDR3 is 14 residues long. Germline CDR1 is DFQATT and CDR2 is SNEGSKA (reference sequence). The CDR3 loop is CSGGPGTGGNIQYF. The CDR3, as DNA: TGCAGTGGTGGACCCGGGACAGGGGGGAACATTCAGTACTTC.

The chain couples TRBV7-9 to TRBJ2-6; D is perhaps TRBD1 or TRBD2 (5 bases each). V was clipped by 5 bases and J by 4 bases, with 12 bases between them. CDR1 is SEHNR, CDR2 FQNEAQ, per germline (reference sequence). CDR3 size: 15 residues. The CDR3 sequence is CASSPREPGANVLTF. In nucleotides, the CDR3 is TGTGCCAGCAGCCCCAGGGAGCCAGGGGCCAACGTCCTGACTTTC. Using reference TRBV7-9 and TRBJ2-6 for the parts outside the CDR3, the full variable domain is DTGVSQNPRHKITKRGQNVTFRCDPISEHNRLYWYRQTLGQGPEFLTYFQNEAQLEKSRLLSDRFSAERPKGSFSTLEIQRTEQGDSAMYLCASSPREPGANVLTFGAGSRLTVL.

This clonotype was observed a few times. The chain recombines TRBV4-2 with TRBJ2-1; 7 bases fit TRBD1. The germline V gene has CDR1 LGHNA and CDR2 YNFKEQ. The J segment lost 9 bases and the V segment lost 0 bases, leaving 5 bases of the junction unmatched. The CDR3 is 14 amino acids. The CDR3 loop is CASSQEIGGGEQFF. The CDR3 region has the DNA TGTGCCAGCAGCCAAGAGATAGGGGGCGGTGAGCAGTTCTTC.

V gene TRBV7-2 combines with J gene TRBJ1-5, with no clear D. V dropped 3 bases and J dropped 3 bases, with 12 bases sitting between them. This CDR3 is built from 15 residues. Germline assignment: CDR1 SGHTA and CDR2 FQGNSA. The CDR3 is CASSFSGYINQPQHF. The CDR3 DNA sequence: TGTGCCAGCAGCTTCTCGGGGTACATCAATCAGCCCCAGCATTTT.

This clonotype has only a few counts. The chain combines TRBV11-2 with TRBJ1-3; possibly TRBD1 for D (6 bases). The V end was cut by 4 bases, the J end by 2 bases, with 6 bases between. Per germline, CDR1 SGHAT and CDR2 FQNNGV. The CDR3 sequence is 13 residues long. The CDR3 bases are TGTGCCAGCAGCTCAGGGGCTGGAAACACCATATATTTT. It encodes CASSSGAGNTIYF.

This clonotype was observed a few times. The chain combines TRBV19 with TRBJ2-7; D may be TRBD1 (5 bases). From germline, CDR1 is LNHDA and CDR2 SQIVND (reference sequence). This CDR3 is 14 amino acids long. V dropped 2 bases and J dropped 3 bases, with 11 bases sitting between them. The CDR3 loop reads CASSIWGRDYEQYF. The CDR3 DNA reads TGTGCCAGTAGTATATGGGGCAGGGACTACGAGCAGTACTTC.

This rearrangement joins TRBV6-2 or TRBV6-3 to TRBJ2-5, with D uncertain. Deletions cut 0 bases from V and 1 base from J, with 9 bases between. Germline V gene sequence: CDR1 MNHEY, CDR2 SVGEGT. The CDR3 extends over 15 amino acids. The CDR3 is CASSYSLTVQETQYF. CDR3 nucleotide sequence: TGTGCCAGCAGTTACTCGCTTACAGTCCAAGAGACCCAGTACTTC.

This clonotype was seen a few times. The chain uses TRBV24-1 and TRBJ2-3; no clear D gene. The CDR3 has 14 amino acids. The germline CDR1 and CDR2 sequences are KGHDR and SFDVKD. The ends were cut back, 2 bases at V and 6 bases at J, with 11 bases in the middle. CDR3 amino acids: CATSDWRLLDTQYF. The CDR3 DNA is TGTGCCACCAGTGATTGGCGGCTGCTTGATACGCAGTATTTT.

The chain links TRBV29-1 to TRBJ1-4; tentative D call: TRBD1 (5 bases). The CDR3 sequence is 13 residues long. Per germline, CDR1 SQVTM and CDR2 ANQGSEA. Between the trimmed V and J ends, which lost 6 bases and 8 bases, there was a span of 16 bases. CDR3 loop: CSVIETSGEKLFF. CDR3 DNA: TGCAGCGTCATAGAAACGTCAGGGGAAAAACTGTTTTTT.

The chain carries TRBV27 and TRBJ2-1, with 7 bases fitting TRBD1. The CDR3 has 17 amino acids. V was pared by 4 bases and J by 0 bases, with 9 bases of the junction left unmatched. CDR1 MNHEY and CDR2 SMNVEV come from the germline V gene (reference sequence). CDR3 coding DNA: TGTGCCAGCAGTTATGTAGCCAGGGGGTCCTCCTACAATGAGCAGTTCTTC. Translating it yields CASSYVARGSSYNEQFF.

This clonotype was detected ten times or more. V and J are TRBV5-1 and TRBJ2-1; D is perhaps TRBD1 (6 bases). Germline CDR1 SGHRS, CDR2 YFSETQ. The CDR3 has 12 residues. V gave up 5 bases and J gave up 15 bases, with 18 bases separating them. CDR3 amino acids: CASSPGDTVPFF. For the CDR3, the DNA is TGCGCCAGCAGTCCAGGGGATACGGTTCCGTTCTTC.

As for this clonotype: An end of the junction differs from the germline gene, which may be a read error. The chain is built from TRBV12-3 or TRBV12-4 and TRBJ2-2, with D possibly being TRBD1 (5 bases). This CDR3 is 14 amino acids long. CDR3 nucleotide sequence: TGTGCCAGCAGTTTATACAGGAACACCTGGGAGCTGTTTTTT. Encoded protein: CASSLYRNTWELFF.

At least ten counts were recorded for this clonotype. V and J are TRBV12-3 or TRBV12-4 and TRBJ2-2; possibly TRBD2 for D (6 bases). The V end was cut by 6 bases, the J end by 2 bases, with 13 bases between. The CDR3 sequence is 15 residues long. The CDR3 DNA is TGTGCCAGCAGCCTCCCCGCGGGAAACACCGGGGAGCTGTTTTTT. This gives the protein CASSLPAGNTGELFF.

This chain uses TRBV29-1 with TRBJ2-7; the D gene is possibly TRBD1 (6 bases). Looked up from germline, CDR1 is SQVTM and CDR2 is ANQGSEA. Trimming left V 8 bases short and J 0 bases short, with 14 bases between. This CDR3 has 13 residues. CDR3 protein: CSITGFPSYEQYF. CDR3 in DNA: TGCAGCATTACAGGGTTCCCCTCCTACGAGCAGTACTTC.

The chain joins TRBV6-1 to TRBJ2-2; D may be TRBD1 or TRBD2 (6 bases each). The CDR3 has 16 amino acids. The V end was cut by 6 bases, the J end by 4 bases, with 18 bases between. The germline V gene has CDR1 MNHNS and CDR2 SASEGT. This CDR3 reads CASREGPGVGTGELFF. For the CDR3, the DNA is TGTGCCAGCAGGGAGGGTCCAGGGGTTGGCACCGGGGAGCTGTTTTTT.

This clonotype occurred a few times. The CDR3 is CASSFSPGGLQETQYF. The CDR3 region has the DNA TGTGCCAGCAGCTTCTCTCCAGGGGGACTTCAAGAGACCCAGTACTTC. The chain has TRBV5-5 and TRBJ2-5; a weak D match, TRBD1 (7 bases). V dropped 2 bases and J dropped 2 bases, with 16 bases sitting between them. In germline, CDR1 is SGHKS, CDR2 YYEKEE (reference sequence). The CDR3 consists of 16 residues.

For this clonotype: Since a much larger clone is just one base distant, this may be a read error. The chain combines TRBV5-5 with TRBJ2-7; 7 bases map to TRBD1. Germline trimming cut 2 bases from V and 5 bases from J; bases unmatched to any gene: 4. The CDR3 consists of 13 residues. Germline loops: CDR1 SGHKS, CDR2 YYEKEE (reference sequence). The CDR3 loop reads CASSFDRVDEQYF. In nucleotides, the CDR3 is TGTGCCAGCAGCTTCGACAGGGTCGACGAGCAGTACTTC.

This clonotype was counted between two and nine times. V gene TRBV12-3 or TRBV12-4 combines with J gene TRBJ2-5, with D hard to call. CDR3 size: 14 residues. Trimming took 5 bases from V and 1 from J, leaving 11 bases between them. For the CDR3, the DNA is TGTGCCAGCAGTGACCCGGGCCCCCAAGAGACCCAGTACTTC. Translated: CASSDPGPQETQYF.

This clonotype occurred once. J is TRBJ1-2 and V is TRBV6-5, with D possibly matching TRBD1 (5 bases). This CDR3 region has 15 residues. Between the trimmed V and J ends, which lost 4 bases and 5 bases, there was a span of 17 bases. Looked up from germline, CDR1 is MNHEY and CDR2 is SVGAGI. The CDR3 DNA reads as TGTGCCAGCAGTTCCCTCGGGACGACCGAGTATGGCTACACCTTC. Its protein is CASSSLGTTEYGYTF.

The CDR3 sequence: CASSQDFDASSYEQYF. As DNA, the CDR3 is TGCGCCAGCAGCCAAGATTTCGACGCTAGCTCCTACGAGCAGTACTTC. J is TRBJ2-7 and V is TRBV4-3, with D hard to call. The CDR3 contains 16 residues. Germline CDR1 reads LGHNA; CDR2 reads YSLEER. Trimming took off 0 bases at V and 0 bases at J, with 12 bases between the two ends.

This clonotype was observed a handful of times. CDR3: CSARSDTSVNEQFF. Here the CDR3 DNA reads TGCAGTGCTCGGTCCGATACTAGCGTCAATGAGCAGTTCTTC. The V and J genes are TRBV20-1 and TRBJ2-1; 7 positions agree with TRBD2. The J segment lost 6 bases and the V segment lost 5 bases, leaving 10 bases of the junction unmatched. This CDR3 is 14 amino acids long. Germline CDR1 is DFQATT and CDR2 is SNEGSKA (reference sequence).

The chain has TRBV18 and TRBJ2-7; D perhaps matches TRBD2 (7 bases). V was shortened by 3 bases and J by 2 bases, with 14 bases between the two germline ends. In germline, CDR1 is KGHSH, CDR2 LQKENI. This CDR3 has 15 amino acids. CDR3 sequence (DNA): TGTGCCAGCTCACCGAGTCACGGGGGGCCCTACGAGCAGTACTTC. Its protein is CASSPSHGGPYEQYF.

This rearrangement joins TRBV5-1 to TRBJ2-7; D uncertain. Germline lookup yields CDR1 SGHRS and CDR2 YFSETQ. The CDR3 is 13 amino acids. Trimming cost V 2 bases and J 9 bases, with 15 bases left between them. CDR3 coding DNA: TGCGCCAGCAGCTTAAGGACGGAAGACGCGCAGTACTTC. Its translation: CASSLRTEDAQYF.

The table lists this clonotype with a few counts. V gene TRBV7-2 combines with J gene TRBJ2-4; D may be TRBD1 (5 bases). The V gene's germline CDR1 is SGHTA and CDR2 FQGNSA. The CDR3 is made up of 14 amino acids. The germline V and J ends were trimmed by 0 bases and 4 bases, with 7 bases remaining between them. The CDR3: CASSLAGPKNIQYF. The CDR3 region has the DNA TGTGCCAGCAGCTTAGCGGGGCCTAAAAACATTCAGTACTTC. Full variable domain (rest looked up from reference TRBV7-2 and TRBJ2-4): GAGVSQSPSNKVTEKGKDVELRCDPISGHTALYWYRQSLGQGLEFLIYFQGNSAPDKSGLPSDRFSAERTGGSVSTLTIQRTQQEDSAVYLCASSLAGPKNIQYFGAGTRLSVL.

The table lists this clonotype with many counts. This rearrangement joins TRBV7-2 to TRBJ1-5; no clear D. Germline V gene sequence: CDR1 SGHTA, CDR2 FQGNSA. V shed 5 bases and J shed 1 base, with 6 bases lying between them. The CDR3 is made up of 13 amino acids. Here the CDR3 DNA reads TGTGCCAGCAGCCAGTCCAGCAATCAGCCCCAGCATTTT. It specifies CASSQSSNQPQHF.

The chain combines TRBV6-2 or TRBV6-3 with TRBJ2-1; TRBD2 matches at 9 bases. V shed 6 bases and J 5 bases; nucleotides not matched to a gene: 11. Germline assignment: CDR1 MNHEY and CDR2 SVGEGT. The CDR3 is made up of 16 amino acids. The CDR3 is CASSQSGLARNNEQFF. The DNA of the CDR3 is TGTGCCAGCAGCCAATCTGGACTAGCGAGAAACAATGAGCAGTTCTTC.

This clonotype was observed a few times. This sequence joins TRBV5-1 and TRBJ1-1; 8 bases are a match to TRBD1. J was trimmed by 5 bases and V by 0 bases; bases with no gene match: 12. This CDR3 has 17 amino acids. Per the germline V gene, CDR1 is SGHRS and CDR2 is YFSETQ. CDR3 sequence: CASSLEWSGGAGTEAFF. The DNA for the CDR3 is TGCGCCAGCAGCTTGGAGTGGTCAGGGGGCGCGGGAACTGAAGCTTTCTTT.

The J gene is TRBJ1-2, the V gene TRBV25-1, with 9 positions matching TRBD1. After removal of 10 bases from V and 5 bases from J, the junction contained 14 bases not matched to a gene. Looked up from germline, CDR1 is MGHDK and CDR2 is SYGVNS. The CDR3 loop spans 15 amino acids. The CDR3 reads CATQAGQGPQYGYTF. The CDR3 DNA reads as TGTGCCACCCAAGCCGGACAGGGGCCTCAGTATGGCTACACCTTC.

There are a few counts of this clonotype. This chain uses TRBV20-1 with TRBJ2-7; D remains unclear. Between the trimmed V and J ends, which lost 6 bases and 3 bases, there was a span of 6 bases. The CDR3 spans 10 residues. CDR1 and CDR2 from the germline V gene are DFQATT and SNEGSKA (reference sequence). The CDR3 nucleotides read TGCAGTGCGGAAGACTACGAGCAGTACTTC. It yields the protein CSAEDYEQYF.